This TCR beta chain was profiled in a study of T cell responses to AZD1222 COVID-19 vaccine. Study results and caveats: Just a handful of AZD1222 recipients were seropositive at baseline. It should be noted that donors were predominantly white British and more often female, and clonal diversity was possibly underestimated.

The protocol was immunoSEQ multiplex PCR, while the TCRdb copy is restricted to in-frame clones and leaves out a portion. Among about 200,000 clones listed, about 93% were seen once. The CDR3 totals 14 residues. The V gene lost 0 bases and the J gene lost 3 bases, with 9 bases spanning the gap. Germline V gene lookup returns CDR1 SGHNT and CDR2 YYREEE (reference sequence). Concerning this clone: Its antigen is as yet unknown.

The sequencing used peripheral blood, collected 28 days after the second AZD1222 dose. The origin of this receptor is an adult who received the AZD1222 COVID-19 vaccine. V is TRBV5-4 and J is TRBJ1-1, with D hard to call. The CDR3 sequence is CASSLGSGDTEAFF. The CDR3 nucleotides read TGTGCCAGCAGCTTGGGGAGCGGGGACACTGAAGCTTTCTTT.